This is a list of T cell receptor beta chains from one sample in a study of blood T cells in healthy people across ages. TCRdb independently ran MiXCR on the 5' RACE reads; one entry per CDR3 protein. The sample lists approximately 900,000 distinct CDR3 sequences, under 35% occurring once. These data were also reused for a study on T cells of mothers and their children.

The sample was blood. These receptors were obtained from a woman in her thirties or forties in good health. Each CDR3 is given with its conserved first and last residue. D genes are given only for firm matches. Rows may omit the clone size; those that give it use once, few, many or a size class.

j_call	clone_size	d_call	v_call	cdr3_nt	cdr3_aa
TRBJ2-1	.	.	TRBV12-3/TRBV12-4	TGTGCCAGCAGTTTGGGCCGAAGAGGTTCGGATGAGCAGTTCTTC	CASSLGRRGSDEQFF
TRBJ2-5	.	TRBD2	TRBV5-8	TGTGCCAGCAGCCAAGGACTAGCGGGGGGGATTGAGTACTTC	CASSQGLAGGIEYF
TRBJ2-7	.	.	TRBV5-1	TGCGCCAGCAGTTGGGGAGGGGGGCATTACGAGCAGTACTTC	CASSWGGGHYEQYF
TRBJ2-3	few	.	TRBV20-1	TGCAGTGCCCCGTCCACTCCTGGCGGGACAGATACGCAGTATTTT	CSAPSTPGGTDTQYF
TRBJ2-1	many	.	TRBV7-3	TGTGCCAGCAGCTACGCGATGGGCAATGAGCAGTTCTTC	CASSYAMGNEQFF
TRBJ2-3	.	TRBD2	TRBV5-1	TGCGCCAGCGCCCCATCGGGGGGTACTAGCACAGATACGCAGTATTTT	CASAPSGGTSTDTQYF
TRBJ2-1	.	.	TRBV20-1	TGCAGTGCTAGAGTCAACACAGGGAATGAGCAGTTCTTC	CSARVNTGNEQFF
TRBJ2-1	few	TRBD2	TRBV11-3	TGTGCCAGCAGCTTAGATTCCGCGGCTAGCGGGGGGTGGAATGAGCAGTTCTTC	CASSLDSAASGGWNEQFF
TRBJ2-1	.	.	TRBV5-1	TGCGCCAGCAGCTGGGGGTCAGGGAGTAATGAGCAGTTCTTC	CASSWGSGSNEQFF
TRBJ2-7	.	.	TRBV20-1	TGCAGCGGCGGGGACCGCTCCTACGAGCAGTACTTC	CSGGDRSYEQYF
TRBJ1-2	.	TRBD1	TRBV4-3	TGCGCCAGCAGCCAGACAGGGGTTGGTGGCTACACCTTC	CASSQTGVGGYTF
TRBJ1-5	.	.	TRBV12-3/TRBV12-4	TGTGCCAGCAGTTTAGGGAGAAGTCAGCCCCAGCATTTT	CASSLGRSQPQHF